The 27 T cell receptor beta chains given below trace back to one sample, sequenced in a study of shared clonotypes between healthy human individuals. TCRdb's table, derived via immunoSEQ multiplex PCR, lists solely in-frame clones and lacks some. The top ten clones hold about 12% of a sample with 450,000 to 650,000 clones, about 80% of them seen once. Sequenced material: PBMCs. These receptors all stem from a woman in her thirties or forties in good health. Some clones in this sample may be carry-over from other donors' samples.

This chain joins TRBV6-6 and TRBJ1-1; D may be TRBD1 (6 bases). V lost 5 bases and J 6 bases, leaving 13 bases between the germline ends. This CDR3 spans 13 amino acids. CDR1 MNHNY and CDR2 SVGAGI come from the germline V gene (reference sequence). The CDR3 nucleotides are TGTGCCAGCAGTAGCCTCAACAGGGCTGAAGCTTTCTTT. Encoded protein: CASSSLNRAEAFF.

The chain has TRBV7-2 and TRBJ2-7; a weak D match, TRBD2 (6 bases). The germline V and J ends were trimmed by 5 bases and 0 bases, with 11 bases remaining between them. Per germline, CDR1 SGHTA and CDR2 FQGNSA. The CDR3 runs to 14 residues. CDR3 sequence (DNA): TGTGCCAGCAGCCGGGGCGGGATCTCCTACGAGCAGTACTTC. Translation gives CASSRGGISYEQYF.

V is TRBV9 and J is TRBJ2-3; 13 nucleotides match TRBD2. V lost 5 bases to trimming and J lost 4 bases; unmatched junction nucleotides: 4. CDR1 is SGDLS, CDR2 YYNGEE, per germline. The CDR3 has 15 amino acids. The CDR3 DNA is TGTGCCAGCAGTAGGACTAGCGGGAGTCCAGATACGCAGTATTTT. It translates to CASSRTSGSPDTQYF.

V is TRBV19 and J is TRBJ1-5; 10 bases map to TRBD1. This CDR3 spans 17 amino acids. V lost 5 bases and J lost 2; bases outside the gene matches: 9. Germline V gives CDR1 LNHDA, CDR2 SQIVND (reference sequence). The CDR3 reads CASSLMRDRGGNQPQHF. For the CDR3, the DNA is TGTGCCAGTAGTCTCATGAGGGACAGGGGTGGCAATCAGCCCCAGCATTTT.

For this clone: The sample has other DNA sequences that encode this CDR3 too. The V call is TRBV19, the J call TRBJ1-4; 7 bases line up with TRBD1. This CDR3 has 13 residues. CDR1 LNHDA and CDR2 SQIVND come from the germline V gene (reference sequence). V dropped 6 bases and J dropped 5; count of bases not matched to a gene: 3. This CDR3 reads CASSGTVNEKLFF. In DNA form, the CDR3 reads TGTGCCAGTAGCGGGACAGTAAATGAAAAACTGTTTTTT.

The rearrangement joins TRBV7-9 to TRBJ1-1; possibly TRBD1 for D (6 bases). The germline V gene has CDR1 SEHNR and CDR2 FQNEAQ (reference sequence). Trimming took off 5 bases at V and 4 bases at J, with 17 bases between the two ends. The CDR3 is 15 amino acids. CDR3 protein: CASSPGGGQFTEAFF. Written as DNA, the CDR3 is TGTGCCAGCAGCCCAGGAGGGGGGCAGTTCACTGAAGCTTTCTTT.

The chain uses TRBV11-2 and TRBJ2-5; no clear D gene. The DNA matches TRBJ2-7 better at its end, which makes the J call doubtful. The CDR3 sequence is 13 residues long. The germline V gene has CDR1 SGHAT and CDR2 FQNNGV. The CDR3 protein is CASSLRAHYEQYF. CDR3 nucleotide sequence: TGTGCCAGCAGCTTACGAGCTCACTACGAGCAGTACTTC.

The chain joins TRBV5-1 to TRBJ2-5, with D hard to call. Looked up from germline, CDR1 is SGHRS and CDR2 is YFSETQ. The CDR3 has 13 residues. V was pared by 0 bases and J by 4 bases, with 7 bases between. The CDR3 DNA reads as TGCGCCAGCAGCTTGGAAGGTTCAGAGACCCAGTACTTC. This translates into CASSLEGSETQYF.

The chain couples TRBV5-1 to TRBJ2-1, with 7 bases fitting TRBD1. Trimming cost V 2 bases and J 0 bases; bases outside gene matches: 5. The V gene's germline CDR1 is SGHRS and CDR2 YFSETQ. This CDR3 has 16 residues. CDR3 in DNA: TGCGCCAGCAGCTTTACGGGACAGAGCTCCTACAATGAGCAGTTCTTC. Translating gives CASSFTGQSSYNEQFF. Full variable domain (rest looked up from reference TRBV5-1 and TRBJ2-1): KAGVTQTPRYLIKTRGQQVTLSCSPISGHRSVSWYQQTPGQGLQFLFEYFSETQRNKGNFPGRFSGRQFSNSRSEMNVSTLELGDSALYLCASSFTGQSSYNEQFFGPGTRLTVL.

This clone was detected ten times or more. The chain links TRBV5-5 to TRBJ1-1; TRBD1 aligns across 7 bases. The V segment lost 4 bases and the J segment 1 base; nucleotides outside the gene matches: 1. This CDR3 has 13 residues. Germline values: CDR1 SGHKS, CDR2 YYEKEE (reference sequence). CDR3 bases: TGTGCCAGCAGCCGACAGGGGAACACTGAAGCTTTCTTT. Its protein product is CASSRQGNTEAFF.

CDR3 region: CASSRWGANQPQHF. CDR3 DNA: TGTGCCAGCAGCCGCTGGGGGGCGAATCAGCCCCAGCATTTT. This chain connects TRBV5-5 to TRBJ1-5, with D possibly matching TRBD1 (6 bases). Germline V gene sequence: CDR1 SGHKS, CDR2 YYEKEE (reference sequence). Trimming pared 4 bases from V and 4 bases from J, leaving 12 bases between. The CDR3 covers 14 residues.

V and J are TRBV10-3 and TRBJ2-7, with 10 bases fitting TRBD1. V trimming: 6 bases; J trimming: 7 bases; junction bases outside the gene matches: 3. Germline values: CDR1 ENHRY, CDR2 SYGVKD. The CDR3 totals 12 residues. CDR3 in DNA: TGTGCCATCAGGGGGACAGGGGAAGAGCAGTACTTC. Translation: CAIRGTGEEQYF.

The J gene is TRBJ2-7, the V gene TRBV6-6, with TRBD2 identical over 7 bases. V was pared by 6 bases and J by 5 bases, with 16 bases of the junction left unmatched. This CDR3 spans 16 amino acids. Germline CDR1 reads MNHNY; CDR2 reads SVGAGI (reference sequence). The CDR3 protein is CASSPASGRLANEQYF. CDR3 in DNA: TGTGCCAGCAGCCCAGCGAGTGGGAGACTAGCTAACGAGCAGTACTTC.

As concerns this clone: It may be a read error: a sequence one base away is much more abundant. V and J are TRBV7-4 and TRBJ2-1, with D maybe TRBD2 (6 bases). The CDR3 runs 16 residues. CDR1 SGHVT and CDR2 SQSDAQ come from the germline V gene. Written as DNA, the CDR3 is TGTGTCAGCAGCCCCGTGGAGGGTCGCTCCTACAATGAGCAGTTCTTC. Amino acid sequence: CVSSPVEGRSYNEQFF.

Note on this clone: This could be a read error, since a much larger clone is one nucleotide away. This chain links TRBV7-3 with TRBJ2-2; 11 bases match TRBD2. Per the germline V gene, CDR1 is SGHTA and CDR2 is FQGTGA. The CDR3 length is 17 residues. As DNA, the CDR3 is TGTGCCGGCAGCCGAATAGCGGGAGGGCCATACACCGGGGAGCTGTTTTTT. Its translation: CAGSRIAGGPYTGELFF.

This sequence joins TRBV28 and TRBJ2-3; the D gene is possibly TRBD1 (8 bases). The CDR3 spans 18 residues. The V gene's germline CDR1 is MDHEN and CDR2 SYDVKM. V was pared by 3 bases and J by 2 bases, with 21 bases between. In DNA form, the CDR3 reads TGTGCCAGCAGTTTCCGCCACCTACAGGGGGACTACACAGATACGCAGTATTTT. Encoded protein: CASSFRHLQGDYTDTQYF.

The chain combines TRBV12-5 with TRBJ1-1; 7 positions agree with TRBD1. CDR1 and CDR2 (germline): LGHNT, FRNRAP. The CDR3 is 13 amino acids. Trimming at V came to 6 bases and at J to 4 bases, leaving 5 bases not matched to a gene. In DNA form, the CDR3 reads TGTGCTAGTGGGAAGGGGGCGCCCACTGAAGCTTTCTTT. Its translation: CASGKGAPTEAFF.

This CDR3 is CASSLNHEQYF. The CDR3 bases are TGTGCCAGCAGTTTGAACCACGAGCAGTACTTC. This sequence joins TRBV28 and TRBJ2-7; D is unresolved. Trimming stripped 3 bases from V and 5 bases from J, with 5 bases between. The CDR3 has 11 residues. Germline V gene lookup returns CDR1 MDHEN and CDR2 SYDVKM.

The chain has TRBV6-6 and TRBJ2-1; D is perhaps TRBD1 (6 bases). Trimming stripped 6 bases from V and 9 bases from J, with 12 bases between. The germline V gene has CDR1 MNHNY and CDR2 SVGAGI (reference sequence). The CDR3 runs to 12 residues. The DNA for the CDR3 is TGTGCCAGCAGGCCCACAGGGCCTGAGCAGTTCTTC. Protein: CASRPTGPEQFF.

This clone was seen just once. As DNA, the CDR3 is TGTGCCAGTAGTAGGGGATATGGCACTATGGGCTCCTACGAGCAGTACTTC. Translation gives CASSRGYGTMGSYEQYF. The chain recombines TRBV19 with TRBJ2-7; no clear D gene. From germline, CDR1 is LNHDA and CDR2 SQIVND (reference sequence). The CDR3 extends over 17 amino acids. V was pared by 4 bases and J by 0 bases, with 19 bases between.

For the CDR3, the DNA is TGCGCCAGCAGAGGCAGAACAGATATCACAGATACGCAGTATTTT. Amino acid sequence: CASRGRTDITDTQYF. The chain recombines TRBV5-1 with TRBJ2-3; no definite D call. V lost 5 bases and J 2 bases, leaving 15 bases between the germline ends. The CDR3 contains 15 residues. Per germline, CDR1 SGHRS and CDR2 YFSETQ.

As concerns this clone: Possible read error: a much larger clone is one base away. In the same sample, other DNA sequences code for this CDR3. The V call is TRBV5-6, the J call TRBJ2-2; no definite D call. V was pared by 0 bases and J by 6 bases, with 6 bases between. The CDR3 covers 13 residues. Germline loops: CDR1 SGHDT, CDR2 YYEEEE. CDR3 nucleotides: TGTGCCAGCAGCTTGGAAGGCTCCGGGGAGCTGTTTTTT. It specifies CASSLEGSGELFF. The full variable domain, completed using reference TRBV5-6 and TRBJ2-2, is DAGVTQSPTHLIKTRGQQVTLRCSPKSGHDTVSWYQQALGQGPQFIFQYYEEEERQRGNFPDRFSGHQFPNYSSELNVNALLLGDSALYLCASSLEGSGELFFGEGSRLTVL.

V usage is TRBV11-2 and J usage is TRBJ1-1; TRBD1 is a possible D gene (6 bases). The V gene's germline CDR1 is SGHAT and CDR2 FQNNGV. CDR3 length: 13 amino acids. Trimming removed 5 bases from V and 8 bases from J, with 15 bases in between. The chain's CDR3 is CASSILRGGEAFF. In nucleotides, the CDR3 is TGTGCCAGCAGCATTCTCAGGGGCGGAGAAGCTTTCTTT.

This chain joins TRBV9 and TRBJ1-2, with TRBD1 matching 8 bases. The V gene end was trimmed by 3 bases and the J gene end by 4 bases; junction bases not matched to a gene: 14. Germline loops: CDR1 SGDLS, CDR2 YYNGEE. There are 17 residues in the CDR3. DNA of the CDR3: TGTGCCAGCAGCGACCGGACAGGGCTCGGAAGGTCCTATGGCTACACCTTC. This gives the protein CASSDRTGLGRSYGYTF.

This clone was found many times. This chain uses TRBV9 with TRBJ2-5; D is ambiguous. V lost 0 bases to trimming and J lost 2 bases, with 11 bases between them. Germline-derived CDR1 and CDR2 are SGDLS and YYNGEE. The CDR3 has 15 residues. This chain's CDR3 is CASSVEAFPQETQYF. Here the CDR3 DNA reads TGTGCCAGCAGCGTAGAGGCGTTCCCACAAGAGACCCAGTACTTC.

Remarks on this clone: Being one base from a much bigger clone, this may be a read error. The V gene is TRBV25-1, the J gene TRBJ2-7, with a weak D call TRBD1 (5 bases). The CDR3 runs to 14 residues. The ends were cut back, 4 bases at V and 9 bases at J, with 19 bases in the middle. Germline V gives CDR1 MGHDK, CDR2 SYGVNS. The CDR3, as DNA: TGTGCCAGCAGTGGAAGATGGACAAGGAGCGTGCAGTACTTC. Translation gives CASSGRWTRSVQYF.

In DNA form, the CDR3 reads TGTGCCACTCCCCTAGGCGGGAGGGGGATAGATACGCAGTATTTT. Protein product: CATPLGGRGIDTQYF. The gene calls are TRBV6-1 and TRBJ2-3, with TRBD2 matching 9 bases. Germline CDR1 and CDR2: MNHNS and SASEGT. The junction had 13 bases not matched to a gene; V was cut back by 10 bases and J by 5 bases. The length of the CDR3 is 15 residues.